These 26 T cell receptor beta chains came from one sample sequenced in a study of blood T cell repertoires in COVID-19. Repertoires were generated with immunoSEQ multiplex PCR, while TCRdb's copy carries only in-frame clones and drops some. This sample has about 99,000 clones, with roughly 78% found just once. The specimen was peripheral blood. The receptors originated from a woman aged 80 or over with active or convalescent COVID-19.

This chain links TRBV29-1 with TRBJ2-2, with TRBD2 matching 11 bases. The CDR3 extends over 15 amino acids. Germline trimming cut 2 bases from V and 6 bases from J; bases unmatched to any gene: 5. CDR1 and CDR2 (germline): SQVTM, ANQGSEA. This CDR3 reads CSVERSTSGAGELFF. In DNA form, the CDR3 reads TGCAGCGTTGAAAGGTCGACTAGCGGGGCCGGGGAGCTGTTTTTT.

The CDR3 is CASSLEQANYGYTF. The CDR3 nucleotides are TGTGCCAGCAGCTTAGAACAGGCTAACTATGGCTACACCTTC. This rearrangement joins TRBV11-2 to TRBJ1-2, with TRBD1 as a possible D gene (5 bases). V lost 0 bases, J lost 0 bases, and 5 bases lay in between. Per germline, CDR1 SGHAT and CDR2 FQNNGV. The CDR3 covers 14 residues. The full variable domain, in which reference TRBV11-2 and TRBJ1-2 provide the parts outside the CDR3, is EAGVAQSPRYKIIEKRQSVAFWCNPISGHATLYWYQQILGQGPKLLIQFQNNGVVDDSQLPKDRFSAERLKGVDSTLKIQPAKLEDSAVYLCASSLEQANYGYTFGSGTRLTVV.

The chain has TRBV19 and TRBJ2-7, with 11 positions matching TRBD2. Germline V CDR1 and CDR2: LNHDA, SQIVND (reference sequence). The J segment lost 0 bases and the V segment lost 6 bases, leaving 4 bases of the junction unmatched. The length of the CDR3 is 15 residues. CDR3 loop: CASSAGLADSYEQYF. The CDR3 nucleotides read TGTGCCAGTAGCGCGGGACTAGCGGACTCCTACGAGCAGTACTTC.

The J gene is TRBJ1-2, the V gene TRBV19, with D tentatively TRBD1 (5 bases). The CDR3 sequence is 14 residues long. CDR1 LNHDA and CDR2 SQIVND come from the germline V gene (reference sequence). V was trimmed by 6 bases and J by 7 bases, leaving 18 bases between them. CDR3 sequence reads: CASRVEGRHGGYTF. The CDR3 DNA sequence: TGTGCCAGTAGAGTGGAGGGGCGACATGGTGGCTACACCTTC.

As for this clone: Other DNA sequences in this sample translate to the same CDR3. The J gene is TRBJ2-1, the V gene TRBV7-3; 10 bases fit TRBD2. V lost 5 bases to trimming and J lost 5 bases; unmatched junction nucleotides: 6. The CDR3 runs to 15 residues. The V gene's germline CDR1 is SGHTA and CDR2 FQGTGA. The CDR3: CASSLRLAGHNEQFF. The CDR3 nucleotides read TGTGCCAGCAGCCTTAGACTAGCGGGTCACAATGAGCAGTTCTTC.

V gene TRBV19 combines with J gene TRBJ1-5, with 9 nucleotides matching TRBD1. V lost 2 bases, J lost 5 bases, and 1 base stayed unmatched. CDR3 length equals 14 residues. The V gene's germline CDR1 is LNHDA and CDR2 SQIVND (reference sequence). CDR3 nucleotides: TGTGCCAGTAGTATAACAGGGGGCGATCAGCCCCAGCATTTT. Translated, it gives CASSITGGDQPQHF.

The chain carries TRBV6-4 and TRBJ2-1; TRBD2 aligns across 10 bases. CDR3 length: 15 amino acids. The germline V gene has CDR1 MRHNA and CDR2 SNTAGT. V trimming: 5 bases; J trimming: 3 bases; junction bases outside the gene matches: 4. CDR3 sequence: CASSPSSGSYNEQFF. For the CDR3, the DNA is TGTGCCAGCAGTCCCTCTAGCGGGAGCTACAATGAGCAGTTCTTC.

The chain carries TRBV4-1 and TRBJ1-1; TRBD1 might be the D (5 bases). Deletions cut 0 bases from V and 1 base from J, with 9 bases between. Per germline, CDR1 MGHRA and CDR2 YSYEKL. The CDR3 covers 15 residues. CDR3 nucleotide sequence: TGCGCCAGCAGCCAAGATCCGCAGGGGAACACTGAAGCTTTCTTT. Translating gives CASSQDPQGNTEAFF.

This chain joins TRBV29-1 and TRBJ2-1, with 7 bases aligning to TRBD1. Germline-derived CDR1 and CDR2 are SQVTM and ANQGSEA. V was pared by 3 bases and J by 7 bases, with 3 bases of the junction left unmatched. The length of the CDR3 is 12 residues. The CDR3 DNA follows: TGCAGCGTTGAGGGACAGAAGAATGAGCAGTTCTTC. This gives the protein CSVEGQKNEQFF.

The chain has TRBV7-9 and TRBJ2-6, with D possibly being TRBD1 (6 bases). Germline V lookup: CDR1 SEHNR, CDR2 FQNEAQ (reference sequence). CDR3 length: 14 residues. Trimming shortened V by 9 bases and J by 3 bases, and 12 bases separated the two germline ends. CDR3 loop: CASQGLDGANVLTF. DNA of the CDR3: TGTGCCAGTCAGGGGTTAGATGGGGCCAACGTCCTGACTTTC.

The rearrangement links TRBV7-8 to TRBJ2-3, with D possibly being TRBD2 (6 bases). The V gene lost 2 bases and the J gene lost 4 bases, with 16 bases spanning the gap. The CDR3 sequence is 16 residues long. Germline CDR1 and CDR2: SGHVS and FQNEAQ. The CDR3: CASSLRAGSFADTQYF. The CDR3, as DNA: TGTGCCAGCAGCTTAAGGGCGGGAAGTTTTGCAGATACGCAGTATTTT.

As concerns this clone: Mismatch with germline at one junction end may stem from a read error. This chain connects TRBV5-8 to TRBJ2-1, with TRBD2 identical over 13 bases. Germline assignment: CDR1 SGHTS and CDR2 YDEGEE. The CDR3 totals 16 residues. The CDR3 region is CASSLGLAGHYNEQFF. In nucleotides, the CDR3 is TGTGCCAGCAGTTTGGGACTAGCGGGACACTACAATGAGCAGTTCTTC.

This clone is a singleton in its sample. This rearrangement joins TRBV28 to TRBJ1-3; 9 bases agree with TRBD1. J lost 1 base, V lost 5 bases, and 9 bases had no gene match. Germline CDR1 is MDHEN and CDR2 is SYDVKM. The CDR3 is 17 amino acids. CDR3 sequence: CASSLNRGHLSGNTIYF. In DNA form, the CDR3 reads TGTGCCAGCAGTCTAAACAGGGGGCACCTTTCTGGAAACACCATATATTTT.

V is TRBV7-8 and J is TRBJ2-7, with TRBD2 identical over 10 bases. The CDR3 has 15 amino acids. Germline CDR1 reads SGHVS; CDR2 reads FQNEAQ. Unmatched junction bases numbered 7, after V lost 5 bases and J lost 3 bases. CDR3 sequence (DNA): TGTGCCAGCAGCGATCTAGCGGGAGTCGTCTACGAGCAGTACTTC. It specifies CASSDLAGVVYEQYF.

For this clone: One junction end disagrees with the germline gene, perhaps due to a read error. The V and J genes are TRBV7-7 and TRBJ2-2; 8 nucleotides match TRBD2. The germline V gene has CDR1 SSHAT and CDR2 FNYEAQ (reference sequence). The CDR3 contains 14 residues. The CDR3: CASSILAEAGELFF. DNA for the CDR3: TGTGCTAGCAGCATACTAGCGGAGGCCGGGGAGCTGTTTTTT.

The chain has TRBV5-1 and TRBJ2-1; D is perhaps TRBD2 (6 bases). The CDR3 is 15 residues long. The ends were cut back, 1 base at V and 4 bases at J, with 12 bases in the middle. From germline, CDR1 is SGHRS and CDR2 YFSETQ. The DNA of the CDR3 is TGCGCCAGCAGCTTGCGGGAGAGGGGTTACAATGAGCAGTTCTTC. Its protein product is CASSLRERGYNEQFF. Variable domain in full (rest from reference TRBV5-1 and TRBJ2-1): KAGVTQTPRYLIKTRGQQVTLSCSPISGHRSVSWYQQTPGQGLQFLFEYFSETQRNKGNFPGRFSGRQFSNSRSEMNVSTLELGDSALYLCASSLRERGYNEQFFGPGTRLTVL.

This sequence joins TRBV2 and TRBJ2-2, with 12 bases matching TRBD2. Unmatched junction bases numbered 5, after V lost 6 bases and J lost 6 bases. Germline lookup yields CDR1 SNHLY and CDR2 FYNNEI. CDR3 size: 15 residues. The CDR3 loop is CASSLAGGSSGELFF. CDR3 nucleotides: TGTGCCAGCAGCCTAGCGGGAGGGAGTTCCGGGGAGCTGTTTTTT.

This clone was seen only once. The CDR3 DNA sequence: TGTGCCAGCAGCCCAAGAGCCGACAGGGGGCGCGGCGAGCAGTACTTC. Protein sequence: CASSPRADRGRGEQYF. V gene TRBV11-1 combines with J gene TRBJ2-7, with 10 bases fitting TRBD1. With V trimmed by 5 bases and J by 6 bases, 13 bases remained unmatched. The CDR3 loop spans 16 amino acids. Germline V gives CDR1 SGHAT, CDR2 FQDESV (reference sequence).

The rearrangement links TRBV28 to TRBJ2-7, with D maybe TRBD1 (6 bases). CDR3 length: 13 amino acids. V was trimmed by 3 bases and J by 3 bases, leaving 9 bases between them. Germline CDR1 reads MDHEN; CDR2 reads SYDVKM. The CDR3 DNA reads as TGTGCCAGCAGTTTCACAGGGATCTACGAGCAGTACTTC. Protein product: CASSFTGIYEQYF.

The chain links TRBV12-3 or TRBV12-4 to TRBJ1-2; 7 positions match TRBD1. The CDR3 is made up of 12 amino acids. Trimming at V came to 6 bases and at J to 8 bases, leaving 6 bases not matched to a gene. CDR3 in amino acids: CASREGAWGYTF. CDR3 coding DNA: TGTGCCAGCAGAGAGGGGGCGTGGGGCTACACCTTC.

The gene calls are TRBV2 and TRBJ2-7; 12 bases align to TRBD2. With V trimmed by 5 bases and J by 2 bases, 7 bases remained unmatched. Germline CDR1 SNHLY, CDR2 FYNNEI. The CDR3 has 16 amino acids. In nucleotides, the CDR3 is TGTGCCAGCAGTAATCTGGGACTAGCGGGCACCTACGAGCAGTACTTC. It encodes CASSNLGLAGTYEQYF.

DNA of the CDR3: TGTGCCAGTAGTATAGCGGGAGTGGGCGGGGAGCTGTTTTTT. Encoded protein: CASSIAGVGGELFF. This chain connects TRBV19 to TRBJ2-2, with a weak D call TRBD2 (6 bases). Germline CDR1 LNHDA, CDR2 SQIVND (reference sequence). The CDR3 length is 14 residues. V was cut by 1 base and J by 7 bases, with 10 bases left in between.

This chain links TRBV11-1 with TRBJ2-7; TRBD1 matches 7 bases. V shed 3 bases, J shed 5 bases, and the junction held 10 bases outside the gene matches. From germline, CDR1 is SGHAT and CDR2 FQDESV (reference sequence). The CDR3 is 15 residues long. The CDR3 here is CASSFDTGVDDEQYF. Written as DNA, the CDR3 is TGTGCCAGCAGCTTCGATACAGGGGTGGATGACGAGCAGTACTTC. Complete variable domain (other parts from reference TRBV11-1 and TRBJ2-7): EAEVAQSPRYKITEKSQAVAFWCDPISGHATLYWYRQILGQGPELLVQFQDESVVDDSQLPKDRFSAERLKGVDSTLKIQPAELGDSAMYLCASSFDTGVDDEQYFGPGTRLTVT.

The chain has TRBV7-9 and TRBJ2-5, with 13 bases aligning to TRBD2. The J segment lost 1 base and the V segment lost 3 bases, leaving 2 bases of the junction unmatched. This CDR3 comprises 16 residues. Germline CDR1 reads SEHNR; CDR2 reads FQNEAQ (reference sequence). DNA for the CDR3: TGTGCCAGCAGCTTGGGACTAGCGGGAACCCAAGAGACCCAGTACTTC. Its translation is CASSLGLAGTQETQYF.

The CDR3 protein is CASSPGRRRGSGETQYF. CDR3 nucleotide sequence: TGTGCCAGTAGTCCAGGCCGCCGTAGGGGCAGTGGGGAGACCCAGTACTTC. The chain combines TRBV19 with TRBJ2-5; a weak D match, TRBD1 (5 bases). The CDR3 spans 17 residues. Trimming stripped 5 bases from V and 5 bases from J, with 24 bases between. The germline gives CDR1 LNHDA, CDR2 SQIVND (reference sequence).

This clone was counted between two and nine times. The V gene is TRBV7-8, the J gene TRBJ2-7, with D possibly TRBD1 on 6 matching bases. CDR1 is SGHVS, CDR2 FQNEAQ, per germline. CDR3 size: 15 residues. Trimming pared 3 bases from V and 5 bases from J, leaving 17 bases between. The CDR3 DNA reads TGTGCCAGCAGCTTTGTGGAGCCAGGGGTGAACGAGCAGTACTTC. Translation gives CASSFVEPGVNEQYF.